Listed below are T cell receptor beta chains from one sample, sequenced in a study of blood T cell repertoires in COVID-19. Only in-frame clones appear in the TCRdb table, and some are missing; sequencing was by immunoSEQ multiplex PCR. Of under 300,000 clones in the sample, around 86% were seen once. Material for sequencing was peripheral blood. The origin of the receptors is a woman between 40 and 50 years old who had recovered from COVID-19. Each CDR3 is given with its conserved first and last residue. The D gene is left open where the match is weak. Some rows mark clone size as missing; the rest say once, few, many or name a class of expanded clone.

TRBD2 | 14 | - | TRBJ2-5 | TRBV7-2 | TGTGCCAGCAGCTTAGTAGCGGGAGGAGAGACCCAGTACTTC | CASSLVAGGETQYF
TRBD2 | 16 | - | TRBJ2-3 | TRBV2 | TGTGCCAGCAGGCGACTAGCGGGTCCCGCTACAGATACGCAGTATTTT | CASRRLAGPATDTQYF
TRBD2 | 17 | - | TRBJ2-7 | TRBV5-1 | TGCGCCAGCAGCTTGGGATCTAGCGGGAAGCTACCCTACGAGCAGTACTTC | CASSLGSSGKLPYEQYF
TRBD1 | 17 | - | TRBJ2-7 | TRBV19 | TGTGCCAGTAGTACTCACGGGACAGGTACCTTCTCCTACGAGCAGTACTTC | CASSTHGTGTFSYEQYF
- | 15 | many | TRBJ2-7 | TRBV5-1 | TGCGCCAGCAGCCCATCGCATACAGGGTCCTACGAGCAGTACTTC | CASSPSHTGSYEQYF
TRBD2 | 16 | once | TRBJ2-5 | TRBV18 | TGTGCCAGCTCACCACTGGGGAGCGGGAGTTTCGAGACCCAGTACTTC | CASSPLGSGSFETQYF
TRBD1 | 15 | - | TRBJ2-7 | TRBV5-5 | TGTGCCAGCAGCATCGGGGCGACAGGGGCTTACGAGCAGTACTTC | CASSIGATGAYEQYF
TRBD2 | 15 | - | TRBJ2-5 | TRBV5-4 | TGTGCCAGCAGCGGTAGCGGGAGAGGGCAAGAGACCCAGTACTTC | CASSGSGRGQETQYF
TRBD2 | 14 | - | TRBJ2-1 | TRBV11-2 | TGTGCCAGCAGTCCCAGCGGGACGTACAATGAGCAGTTCTTC | CASSPSGTYNEQFF
TRBD2 | 16 | - | TRBJ2-2 | TRBV5-1 | TGCGCCAGCAGCCCCCGACTAGCGGAGAACACCGGGGAGCTGTTTTTT | CASSPRLAENTGELFF
- | 15 | - | TRBJ2-7 | TRBV3-1/TRBV3-2 | TGTGCCAGCAGCCAGCAGGGTGTTGGGATATACGAGCAGTACTTC | CASSQQGVGIYEQYF
- | 13 | - | TRBJ1-1 | TRBV14 | TGTGCCAGCAGCCAAACCACAGGGACTGAAGCTTTCTTT | CASSQTTGTEAFF
- | 14 | - | TRBJ2-7 | TRBV2 | TGTGCCAGCAGGGCGACTGAGAGCTCCTACGAGCAGTACTTC | CASRATESSYEQYF
TRBD1 | 16 | - | TRBJ1-5 | TRBV19 | TGTGCCAGTAGTATGGGACAGAAAAATAGCAATCAGCCCCAGCATTTT | CASSMGQKNSNQPQHF